Each of the 24 T cell receptor beta chains below was sequenced from the same sample in a study of cytomegalovirus exposure and HLA in healthy donors. The PCR had 60 Vbeta and 13 Jbeta primers. The protocol was immunoSEQ multiplex PCR, while the TCRdb copy is restricted to in-frame clones and leaves out a portion. The table records roughly 120,000 clones, around 83% of them present only once. Sequences were obtained from PBMCs. The receptors stem from a woman aged 55-70 years in good health and CMV-seropositive.

This clone has more than one count but fewer than ten. The chain has TRBV7-7 and TRBJ2-5, with D hard to call. Trimming stripped 0 bases from V and 4 bases from J, with 9 bases between. CDR1 SSHAT and CDR2 FNYEAQ come from the germline V gene (reference sequence). The CDR3 contains 14 residues. This CDR3 reads CASSLASNPETQYF. CDR3 nucleotide sequence: TGTGCCAGCAGCTTAGCATCTAACCCAGAGACCCAGTACTTC.

This clone was seen a single time. This chain connects TRBV5-1 to TRBJ2-3; D is perhaps TRBD2 (5 bases). CDR1 SGHRS and CDR2 YFSETQ come from the germline V gene. Trimming cost V 4 bases and J 5 bases, with 14 bases left between them. The CDR3 consists of 14 residues. The CDR3 DNA reads TGCGCCAGCAGCCCGGACTCGAACAAAGATACGCAGTATTTT. Translation: CASSPDSNKDTQYF.

The chain has TRBV9 and TRBJ1-5; D unresolved. Germline CDR1 is SGDLS and CDR2 is YYNGEE. This CDR3 comprises 15 residues. V lost 4 bases and J 0 bases, leaving 11 bases between the germline ends. The CDR3 reads CASSLTGYSNQPQHF. The CDR3, as DNA: TGTGCCAGCAGCCTGACTGGATATAGCAATCAGCCCCAGCATTTT.

The chain uses TRBV4-2 and TRBJ1-3, with 7 bases aligning to TRBD1. V was pared by 0 bases and J by 2 bases, with 4 bases of the junction left unmatched. In germline, CDR1 is LGHNA, CDR2 YNFKEQ. This CDR3 has 16 amino acids. As DNA, the CDR3 is TGTGCCAGCAGCCAAGAGGGACAGTTGGCTGGAAACACCATATATTTT. Amino acids: CASSQEGQLAGNTIYF.

The chain has TRBV28 and TRBJ2-1, with 10 bases identical to TRBD1. This CDR3 is 15 amino acids long. J gave up 4 bases and V 7 bases, and 7 bases lay outside the gene matches. Germline V CDR1 and CDR2: MDHEN, SYDVKM. CDR3 region: CASTPGDRGYNEQFF. DNA of the CDR3: TGTGCCAGCACTCCTGGGGACAGGGGATACAATGAGCAGTTCTTC. The variable domain in full, with the rest retrieved from reference TRBV28 and TRBJ2-1, is DVKVTQSSRYLVKRTGEKVFLECVQDMDHENMFWYRQDPGLGLRLIYFSYDVKMKEKGDIPEGYSVSREKKERFSLILESASTNQTSMYLCASTPGDRGYNEQFFGPGTRLTVL.

The rearrangement links TRBV6-1 to TRBJ1-5; D uncertain. The CDR3 extends over 17 amino acids. Trimming shortened V by 2 bases and J by 0 bases, and 14 bases separated the two germline ends. Germline CDR1 is MNHNS and CDR2 is SASEGT. CDR3 amino acids: CASSEHQAEYSNQPQHF. In DNA form, the CDR3 reads TGTGCCAGCAGTGAACACCAGGCAGAGTATAGCAATCAGCCCCAGCATTTT.

CDR3 coding DNA: TGTGCCAGTAGTGCTACTAGCGGGAGTTTCAATGAGCAGTTCTTC. Amino acids: CASSATSGSFNEQFF. V usage is TRBV19 and J usage is TRBJ2-1, with 11 bases that match TRBD2. CDR3 length: 15 residues. The junction had 6 bases not matched to a gene; V was cut back by 5 bases and J by 6 bases. Germline values: CDR1 LNHDA, CDR2 SQIVND (reference sequence).

This sequence joins TRBV5-1 and TRBJ2-5; 11 nucleotides align to TRBD2. Germline V lookup: CDR1 SGHRS, CDR2 YFSETQ. Trimming took 4 bases from V and 5 from J; bases not matched to a gene: 7. CDR3 length: 15 amino acids. The CDR3 DNA reads as TGCGCCAGCAGCGTGACTAGCGGGATGGGCGAGACCCAGTACTTC. Its translation is CASSVTSGMGETQYF. Combining the CDR3 with reference TRBV5-1 and TRBJ2-5 gives the whole variable domain KAGVTQTPRYLIKTRGQQVTLSCSPISGHRSVSWYQQTPGQGLQFLFEYFSETQRNKGNFPGRFSGRQFSNSRSEMNVSTLELGDSALYLCASSVTSGMGETQYFGPGTRLLVL.

The rearrangement joins TRBV28 to TRBJ1-5; D is unresolved. CDR3 length equals 12 residues. Trimming pared 1 base from V and 7 bases from J, leaving 5 bases between. Germline V gene data show CDR1 as MDHEN and CDR2 as SYDVKM. The CDR3 is CASSLSGQPQHF. DNA for the CDR3: TGTGCCAGCAGTTTATCCGGGCAGCCCCAGCATTTT.

This clone was seen more than once but under ten times. This chain links TRBV5-6 with TRBJ2-7, with D perhaps matching TRBD1 (6 bases). CDR3 length equals 13 residues. The germline CDR1 and CDR2 sequences are SGHDT and YYEEEE. V was cut by 5 bases and J by 3 bases, with 12 bases left in between. CDR3 sequence reads: CASRYQGNYEQYF. The CDR3 DNA is TGTGCCAGCAGATATCAGGGGAACTACGAGCAGTACTTC.

This clone showed up just a few times. This rearrangement joins TRBV7-9 to TRBJ2-1; tentative D call: TRBD2 (6 bases). V was pared by 5 bases and J by 3 bases, with 17 bases between. CDR3 length: 16 residues. Germline CDR1 and CDR2: SEHNR and FQNEAQ (reference sequence). The CDR3 DNA reads TGTGCCAGCAGCGGGGGGTGGCGGGAACACTACAATGAGCAGTTCTTC. This encodes CASSGGWREHYNEQFF. The whole variable domain, filled in from reference TRBV7-9 and TRBJ2-1, reads DTGVSQNPRHKITKRGQNVTFRCDPISEHNRLYWYRQTLGQGPEFLTYFQNEAQLEKSRLLSDRFSAERPKGSFSTLEIQRTEQGDSAMYLCASSGGWREHYNEQFFGPGTRLTVL.

This clone was detected only a few times. The chain recombines TRBV11-2 with TRBJ1-1; D gene unclear. The CDR3 loop spans 12 amino acids. The V end was cut by 4 bases, the J end by 7 bases, with 10 bases between. Germline loops: CDR1 SGHAT, CDR2 FQNNGV. CDR3 bases: TGTGCCAGCAGCTACGACCGCGGTGAAGCTTTCTTT. This codes for CASSYDRGEAFF.

This clone appeared once. The chain joins TRBV5-1 to TRBJ2-1, with 7 bases that match TRBD1. V lost 2 bases, J lost 7 bases, and 6 bases stayed unmatched. Per the germline V gene, CDR1 is SGHRS and CDR2 is YFSETQ. This CDR3 region has 14 residues. Here the CDR3 DNA reads TGCGCCAGCAGCTTAAACAGGGGTTGGAATGAGCAGTTCTTC. Translated, it gives CASSLNRGWNEQFF.

The chain couples TRBV4-2 to TRBJ1-1, with no clear D. The germline V and J ends were trimmed by 1 base and 1 base, with 4 bases remaining between them. Germline V gives CDR1 LGHNA, CDR2 YNFKEQ. CDR3 length equals 13 residues. CDR3: CASSQGGNTEAFF. In DNA form, the CDR3 reads TGTGCCAGCAGCCAAGGCGGGAACACTGAAGCTTTCTTT.

V gene TRBV30 combines with J gene TRBJ2-7, with D tentatively TRBD2 (5 bases). Trimming took off 0 bases at V and 3 bases at J, with 12 bases between the two ends. The CDR3 contains 14 residues. Germline V lookup: CDR1 GTSNPN, CDR2 SVGIG (reference sequence). CDR3: CAWSVGDYFYEQYF. The CDR3 coding sequence is TGTGCCTGGAGTGTAGGTGACTACTTCTACGAGCAGTACTTC. The full variable domain, its missing parts supplied by reference TRBV30 and TRBJ2-7, is SQTIHQWPATLVQPVGSPLSLECTVEGTSNPNLYWYRQAAGRGLQLLFYSVGIGQISSEVPQNLSASRPQDRQFILSSKKLLLSDSGFYLCAWSVGDYFYEQYFGPGTRLTVT.

This chain connects TRBV4-1 to TRBJ2-5; D possibly corresponds to TRBD1 (6 bases). V was pared by 4 bases and J by 5 bases, with 8 bases between. Germline V CDR1 and CDR2: MGHRA, YSYEKL. This CDR3 is 12 amino acids long. CDR3 in amino acids: CASSLTGETQYF. CDR3 nucleotides: TGCGCCAGCAGCCTCACAGGGGAGACCCAGTACTTC.

With respect to this clone: A junction boundary mismatches the germline segment, possibly from a read error. The genes are TRBV4-1 and TRBJ1-4; 7 bases align to TRBD1. This CDR3 region has 16 residues. The germline V gene has CDR1 MGHRA and CDR2 YSYEKL. As DNA, the CDR3 is TGCGCCGGCAGCCAAGGGACAGTTGCAACTAATGAAAAACTGTTTTTT. Protein product: CAGSQGTVATNEKLFF.

V is TRBV5-1 and J is TRBJ1-1, with D perhaps TRBD1 (5 bases). The CDR3 contains 16 residues. Germline V CDR1 and CDR2: SGHRS, YFSETQ. Trimming cost V 1 base and J 4 bases, with 17 bases left between them. CDR3 amino acids: CASSLQLPGLGTEAFF. The CDR3 nucleotides read TGCGCCAGCAGCTTGCAACTACCGGGACTCGGCACTGAAGCTTTCTTT.

For this clone: An end of the junction does not agree with germline; a read error may underlie this. The chain combines TRBV7-7 with TRBJ2-2; TRBD2 matches at 13 bases. The CDR3 runs 15 residues. From germline, CDR1 is SSHAT and CDR2 FNYEAQ (reference sequence). The DNA for the CDR3 is TGTGCTAGCAGCTTAGGACTAGCGGGAGCCGGGGAGCTGTTTTTT. Protein: CASSLGLAGAGELFF.

The chain links TRBV5-5 to TRBJ1-6; D ambiguous. Germline CDR1 SGHKS, CDR2 YYEKEE (reference sequence). The CDR3 totals 14 residues. Trimming stripped 3 bases from V and 7 bases from J, with 11 bases between. CDR3: CASSSPGGNSPLHF. The CDR3 DNA sequence: TGTGCCAGCAGCTCCCCCGGCGGAAATTCACCCCTCCACTTT.

V usage is TRBV27 and J usage is TRBJ2-7; TRBD1 agrees at 8 bases. The J segment lost 6 bases and the V segment lost 3 bases, leaving 7 bases of the junction unmatched. CDR1 is MNHEY and CDR2 is SMNVEV in the germline V gene (reference sequence). The CDR3 consists of 14 residues. This CDR3 reads CASSFTQGAREQYF. CDR3 DNA: TGTGCCAGCAGTTTCACGCAGGGGGCGCGCGAGCAGTACTTC.

The CDR3 bases are TGTGCCAGCAGCGTAGGAGAAGGTTGGTATGACACGAGCTCCTACGAGCAGTACTTC. Protein sequence: CASSVGEGWYDTSSYEQYF. The gene calls are TRBV9 and TRBJ2-7; D remains unclear. Germline V gene sequence: CDR1 SGDLS, CDR2 YYNGEE. V lost 0 bases and J lost 0, with 22 bases in between. CDR3 length: 19 amino acids. The full variable domain, completed using reference TRBV9 and TRBJ2-7, is DSGVTQTPKHLITATGQRVTLRCSPRSGDLSVYWYQQSLDQGLQFLIQYYNGEERAKGNILERFSAQQFPDLHSELNLSSLELGDSALYFCASSVGEGWYDTSSYEQYFGPGTRLTVT.

This clone was counted only a few times. The V and J genes are TRBV6-6 and TRBJ1-3; no clear D. The V gene lost 5 bases and the J gene lost 0 bases, with 5 bases spanning the gap. Germline loops: CDR1 MNHNY, CDR2 SVGAGI (reference sequence). The CDR3 consists of 13 residues. The DNA for the CDR3 is TGTGCCAGCAGTAGAGGCTCTGGAAACACCATATATTTT. Protein product: CASSRGSGNTIYF.

The gene calls are TRBV7-6 and TRBJ2-3; tentative D call: TRBD1 (5 bases). Germline CDR1 and CDR2: SGHVS and FNYEAQ. CDR3 length: 16 amino acids. Trimming stripped 4 bases from V and 2 bases from J, with 16 bases between. CDR3 loop: CASSSAPYRSTDTQYF. The CDR3 DNA reads TGTGCCAGCAGCTCGGCCCCATACAGGTCCACAGATACGCAGTATTTT.